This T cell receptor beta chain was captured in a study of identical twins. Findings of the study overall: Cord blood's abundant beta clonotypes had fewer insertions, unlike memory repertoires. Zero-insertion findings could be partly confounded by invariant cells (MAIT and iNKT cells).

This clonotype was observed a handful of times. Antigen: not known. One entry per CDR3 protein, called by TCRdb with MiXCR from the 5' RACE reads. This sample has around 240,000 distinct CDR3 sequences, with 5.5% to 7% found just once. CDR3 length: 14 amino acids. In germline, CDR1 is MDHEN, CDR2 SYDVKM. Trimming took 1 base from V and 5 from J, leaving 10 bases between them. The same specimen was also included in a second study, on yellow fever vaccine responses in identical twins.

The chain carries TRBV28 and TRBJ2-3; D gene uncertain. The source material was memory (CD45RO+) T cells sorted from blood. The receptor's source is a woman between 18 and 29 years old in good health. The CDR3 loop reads CASSLSPPLDTQYF. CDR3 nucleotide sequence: TGTGCCAGCAGTTTATCCCCTCCACTAGATACGCAGTATTTT.